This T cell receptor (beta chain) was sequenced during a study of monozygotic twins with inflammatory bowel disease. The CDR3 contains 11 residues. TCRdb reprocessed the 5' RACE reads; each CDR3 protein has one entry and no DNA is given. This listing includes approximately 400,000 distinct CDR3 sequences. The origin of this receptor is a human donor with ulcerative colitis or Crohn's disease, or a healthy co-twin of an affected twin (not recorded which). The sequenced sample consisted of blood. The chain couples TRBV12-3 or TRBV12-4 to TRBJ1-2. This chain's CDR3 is CASSVAHGYTF.